A single sample is the source of the 5 T cell receptor beta chains below, sequenced in a study of Ad26.COV2.S vaccination and SARS-CoV-2 variants. Data came from immunoSEQ multiplex PCR; TCRdb stores just in-frame clones and leaves some out. In the table there are approximately 350,000 clones, about four fifths of which are singletons. Treatment: approximately 18 received Ad26.COV2.S at low or high dose, single or two shots; 5 received placebo; per-sample allocation not given. Sampling occurred on day 63 after the first vaccine or placebo injection. Here the sequenced sample was peripheral blood, taken in a trial of Ad26.COV2.S vaccine versus placebo. The receptors here all came from a person between 18 and 65 years old who received the Ad26.COV2.S COVID-19 vaccine or a placebo.

V usage is TRBV5-1 and J usage is TRBJ1-2; D not resolved. This CDR3 region has 14 residues. CDR1 is SGHRS and CDR2 is YFSETQ in the germline V gene. Trimming took 0 bases from V and 7 from J, leaving 13 bases between them. CDR3: CASSLGLVLGGYTF. CDR3 DNA: TGCGCCAGCAGCTTGGGACTTGTTTTAGGTGGCTACACCTTC.

The chain joins TRBV6-2 or TRBV6-3 to TRBJ2-2; D remains ambiguous. Trimming removed 2 bases at V and 6 bases at J, with 7 bases between. The CDR3 loop spans 13 amino acids. Germline V gene lookup returns CDR1 MNHEY and CDR2 SVGEGT. The CDR3 bases are TGTGCCAGCAGTTACCTGGGTGCCGGGGAGCTGTTTTTT. Translation gives CASSYLGAGELFF.

A remark on this clone: Other DNA sequences in the sample encode the same CDR3. As DNA, the CDR3 is TGCAGCGTGGGGACAGGGAACTATGGCTACACCTTC. It encodes CSVGTGNYGYTF. This rearrangement joins TRBV29-1 to TRBJ1-2, with TRBD1 identical over 9 bases. The CDR3 runs 12 residues. CDR1 SQVTM and CDR2 ANQGSEA come from the germline V gene. J gave up 2 bases and V 6 bases, and 1 base lay outside the gene matches.

This chain connects TRBV20-1 to TRBJ1-1; D is possibly TRBD1 (6 bases). Germline values: CDR1 DFQATT, CDR2 SNEGSKA (reference sequence). The CDR3 covers 11 residues. Trimming pared 3 bases from V and 7 bases from J, leaving 9 bases between. The CDR3 DNA is TGCAGTGCTAGGGGGGGCGGTGAAGCTTTCTTT. Translation: CSARGGGEAFF.

This chain connects TRBV7-2 to TRBJ1-4; perhaps TRBD1 as D (6 bases). There are 17 residues in the CDR3. CDR1 SGHTA and CDR2 FQGNSA come from the germline V gene. The V end was cut by 1 base, the J end by 8 bases, with 20 bases between. DNA for the CDR3: TGTGCCAGCAGCTTAGGTCTGGCGGGGGGCCTTTGGGAAAAACTGTTTTTT. Its translation is CASSLGLAGGLWEKLFF.